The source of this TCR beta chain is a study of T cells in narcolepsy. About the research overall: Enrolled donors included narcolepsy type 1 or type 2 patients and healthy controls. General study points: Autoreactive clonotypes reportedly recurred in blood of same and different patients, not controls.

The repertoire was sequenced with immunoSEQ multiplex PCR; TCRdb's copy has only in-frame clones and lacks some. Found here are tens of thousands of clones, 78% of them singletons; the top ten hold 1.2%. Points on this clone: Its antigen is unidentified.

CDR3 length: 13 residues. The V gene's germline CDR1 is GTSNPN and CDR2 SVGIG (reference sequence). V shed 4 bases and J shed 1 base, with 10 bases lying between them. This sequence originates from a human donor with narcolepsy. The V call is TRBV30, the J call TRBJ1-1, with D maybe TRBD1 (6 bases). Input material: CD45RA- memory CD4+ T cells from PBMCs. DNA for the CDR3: TGTGCCTGGACCAAGGACAGGAACACTGAAGCTTTCTTT. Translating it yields CAWTKDRNTEAFF.